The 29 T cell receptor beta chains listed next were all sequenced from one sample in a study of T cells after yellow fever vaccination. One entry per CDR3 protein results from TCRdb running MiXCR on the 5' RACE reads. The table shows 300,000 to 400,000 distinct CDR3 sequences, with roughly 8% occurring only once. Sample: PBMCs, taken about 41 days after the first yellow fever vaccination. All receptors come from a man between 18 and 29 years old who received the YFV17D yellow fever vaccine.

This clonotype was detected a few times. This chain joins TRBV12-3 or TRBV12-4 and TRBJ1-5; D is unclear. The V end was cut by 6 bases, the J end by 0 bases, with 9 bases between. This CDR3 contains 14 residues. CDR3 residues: CASRPRGSNQPQHF. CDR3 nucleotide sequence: TGTGCCAGCAGACCTCGGGGTAGCAATCAGCCCCAGCATTTT.

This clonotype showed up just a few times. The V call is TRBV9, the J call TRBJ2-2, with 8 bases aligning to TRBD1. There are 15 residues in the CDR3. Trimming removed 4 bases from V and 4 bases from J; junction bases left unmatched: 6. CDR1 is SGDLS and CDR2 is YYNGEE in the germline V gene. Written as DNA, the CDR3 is TGTGCCAGCAGCAACAGGGGGAGGATCACCGGGGAGCTGTTTTTT. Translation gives CASSNRGRITGELFF.

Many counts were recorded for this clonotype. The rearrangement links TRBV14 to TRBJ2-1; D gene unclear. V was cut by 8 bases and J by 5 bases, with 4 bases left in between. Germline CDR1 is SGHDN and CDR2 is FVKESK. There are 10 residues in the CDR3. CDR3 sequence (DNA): TGTGCCAGCGGGAACAATGAGCAGTTCTTC. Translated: CASGNNEQFF. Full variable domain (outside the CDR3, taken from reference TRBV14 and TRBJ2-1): EAGVTQFPSHSVIEKGQTVTLRCDPISGHDNLYWYRRVMGKEIKFLLHFVKESKQDESGMPNNRFLAERTGGTYSTLKVQPAELEDSGVYFCASGNNEQFFGPGTRLTVL.

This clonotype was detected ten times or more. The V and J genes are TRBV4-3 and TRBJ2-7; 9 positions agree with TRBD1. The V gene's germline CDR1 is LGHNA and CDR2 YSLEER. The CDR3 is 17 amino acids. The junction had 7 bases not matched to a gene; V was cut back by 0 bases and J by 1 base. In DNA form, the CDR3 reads TGCGCCAGCAGCCAAGAATTTTTTGGACAGGGGTCCTACGAGCAGTACTTC. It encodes CASSQEFFGQGSYEQYF.

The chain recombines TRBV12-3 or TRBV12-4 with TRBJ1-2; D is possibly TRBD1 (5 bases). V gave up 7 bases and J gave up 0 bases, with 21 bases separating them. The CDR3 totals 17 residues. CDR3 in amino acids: CASKNVLGGEANYGYTF. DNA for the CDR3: TGTGCCAGCAAAAACGTCCTGGGGGGGGAAGCTAACTATGGCTACACCTTC.

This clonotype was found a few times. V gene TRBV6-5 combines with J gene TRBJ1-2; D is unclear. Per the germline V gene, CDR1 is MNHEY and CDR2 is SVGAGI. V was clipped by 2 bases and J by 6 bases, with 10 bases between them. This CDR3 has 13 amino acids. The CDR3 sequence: CASSYKGLNGYTF. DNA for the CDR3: TGTGCCAGCAGTTACAAAGGATTGAATGGCTACACCTTC.

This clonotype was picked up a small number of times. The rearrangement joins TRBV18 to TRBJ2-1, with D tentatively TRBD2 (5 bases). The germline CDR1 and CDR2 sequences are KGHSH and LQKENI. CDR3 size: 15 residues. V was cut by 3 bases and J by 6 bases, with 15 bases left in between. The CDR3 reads CASSPPGNAANEQFF. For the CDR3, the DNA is TGTGCCAGCTCACCCCCGGGAAACGCTGCCAATGAGCAGTTCTTC.

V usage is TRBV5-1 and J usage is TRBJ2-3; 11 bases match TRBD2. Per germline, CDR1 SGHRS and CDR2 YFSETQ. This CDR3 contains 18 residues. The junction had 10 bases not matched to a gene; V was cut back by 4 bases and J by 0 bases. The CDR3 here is CASSKGLAAWTSTDTQYF. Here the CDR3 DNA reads TGCGCCAGCAGCAAGGGACTAGCGGCGTGGACTAGCACAGATACGCAGTATTTT.

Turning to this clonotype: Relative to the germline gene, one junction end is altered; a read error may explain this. In DNA, the CDR3 is TGTGCCAGCAGCGAGAAAGACAGACACTTC. Its protein product is CASSEKDRHF. The V call is TRBV9, the J call TRBJ2-5; TRBD1 might be the D (5 bases). The CDR3 runs 10 residues. Germline CDR1 SGDLS, CDR2 YYNGEE.

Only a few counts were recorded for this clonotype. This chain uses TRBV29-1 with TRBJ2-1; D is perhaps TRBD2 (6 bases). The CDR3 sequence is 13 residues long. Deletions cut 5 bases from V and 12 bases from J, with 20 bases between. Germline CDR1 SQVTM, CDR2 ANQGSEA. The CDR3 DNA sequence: TGCAGCGTTCAACTTCCGACCCGGGACTCGCAGTTCTTC. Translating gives CSVQLPTRDSQFF.

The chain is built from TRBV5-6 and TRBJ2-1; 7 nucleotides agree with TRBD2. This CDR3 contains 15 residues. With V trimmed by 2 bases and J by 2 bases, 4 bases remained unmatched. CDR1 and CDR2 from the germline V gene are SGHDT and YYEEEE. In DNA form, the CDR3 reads TGTGCCAGCAGCTTCAGGCGGGAGCCCTACAATGAGCAGTTCTTC. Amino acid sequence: CASSFRREPYNEQFF.

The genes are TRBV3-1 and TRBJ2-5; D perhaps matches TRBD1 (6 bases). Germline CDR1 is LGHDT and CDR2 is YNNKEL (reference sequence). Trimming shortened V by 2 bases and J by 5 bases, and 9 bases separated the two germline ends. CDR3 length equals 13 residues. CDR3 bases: TGTGCCAGCAGCCAACAAACAGGGGAGACCCAGTACTTC. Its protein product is CASSQQTGETQYF.

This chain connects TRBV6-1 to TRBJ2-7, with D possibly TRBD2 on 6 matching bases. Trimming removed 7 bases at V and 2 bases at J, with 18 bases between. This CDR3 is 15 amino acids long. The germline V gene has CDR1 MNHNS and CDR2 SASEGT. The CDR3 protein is CASKRQTREPYEQYF. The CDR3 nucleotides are TGTGCCAGCAAACGCCAAACCCGGGAGCCCTACGAGCAGTACTTC.

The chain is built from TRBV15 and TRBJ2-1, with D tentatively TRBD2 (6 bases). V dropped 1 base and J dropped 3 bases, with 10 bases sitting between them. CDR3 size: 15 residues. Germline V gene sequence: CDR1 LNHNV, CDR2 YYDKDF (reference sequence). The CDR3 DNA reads TGTGCCACCAGCAGAGGGAGGGAAGTCTACAATGAGCAGTTCTTC. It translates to CATSRGREVYNEQFF.

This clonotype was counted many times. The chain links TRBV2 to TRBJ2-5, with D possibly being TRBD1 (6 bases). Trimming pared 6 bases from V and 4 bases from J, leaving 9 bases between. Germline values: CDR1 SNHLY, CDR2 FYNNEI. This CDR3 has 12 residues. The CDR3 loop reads CASRADRETQYF. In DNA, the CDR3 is TGTGCCAGCAGGGCGGACAGAGAGACCCAGTACTTC.

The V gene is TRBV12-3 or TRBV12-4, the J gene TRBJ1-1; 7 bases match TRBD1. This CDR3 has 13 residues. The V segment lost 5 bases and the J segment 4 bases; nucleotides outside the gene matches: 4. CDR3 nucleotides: TGTGCCAGCAGTGCGACAGGGACCACTGAAGCTTTCTTT. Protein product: CASSATGTTEAFF.

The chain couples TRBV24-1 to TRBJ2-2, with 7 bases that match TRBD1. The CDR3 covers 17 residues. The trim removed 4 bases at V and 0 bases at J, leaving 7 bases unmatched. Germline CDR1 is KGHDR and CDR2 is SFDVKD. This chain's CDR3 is CATSELGTAANTGELFF. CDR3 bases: TGTGCCACCAGTGAACTAGGGACAGCTGCGAACACCGGGGAGCTGTTTTTT.

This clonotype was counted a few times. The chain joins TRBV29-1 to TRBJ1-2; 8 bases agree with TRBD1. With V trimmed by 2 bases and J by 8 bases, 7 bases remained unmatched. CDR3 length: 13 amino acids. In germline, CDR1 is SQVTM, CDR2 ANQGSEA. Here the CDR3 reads CSVEKTGEHGYTF. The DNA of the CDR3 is TGCAGCGTTGAAAAGACAGGGGAGCACGGCTACACCTTC.

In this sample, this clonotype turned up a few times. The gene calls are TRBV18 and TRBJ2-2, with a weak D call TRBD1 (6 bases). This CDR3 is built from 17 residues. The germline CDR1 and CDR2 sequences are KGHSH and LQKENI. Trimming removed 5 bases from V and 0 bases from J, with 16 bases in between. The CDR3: CASSATGWSTNTGELFF. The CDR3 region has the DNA TGTGCCAGCTCAGCTACAGGGTGGTCAACGAACACCGGGGAGCTGTTTTTT.

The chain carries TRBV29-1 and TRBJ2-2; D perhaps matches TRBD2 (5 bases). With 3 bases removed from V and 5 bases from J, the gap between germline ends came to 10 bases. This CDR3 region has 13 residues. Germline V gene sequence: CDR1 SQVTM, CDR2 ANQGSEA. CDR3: CSVDSGETGELFF. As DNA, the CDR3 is TGCAGCGTTGACTCCGGGGAAACCGGGGAGCTGTTTTTT.

CDR3 protein: CASSYLAGRGYNEQFF. The CDR3 coding sequence is TGTGCCAGCAGTTACTTGGCAGGACGGGGATACAATGAGCAGTTCTTC. The chain is built from TRBV6-5 and TRBJ2-1; D may be TRBD2 (5 bases). CDR1 is MNHEY, CDR2 SVGAGI, per germline. V lost 1 base to trimming and J lost 4 bases, with 14 bases between them. The CDR3 consists of 16 residues.

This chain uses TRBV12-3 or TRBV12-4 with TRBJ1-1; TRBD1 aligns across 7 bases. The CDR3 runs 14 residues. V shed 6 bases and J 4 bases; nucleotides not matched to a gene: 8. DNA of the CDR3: TGTGCCAGCAGCCAGACAGGGTGGAGCACTGAAGCTTTCTTT. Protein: CASSQTGWSTEAFF.

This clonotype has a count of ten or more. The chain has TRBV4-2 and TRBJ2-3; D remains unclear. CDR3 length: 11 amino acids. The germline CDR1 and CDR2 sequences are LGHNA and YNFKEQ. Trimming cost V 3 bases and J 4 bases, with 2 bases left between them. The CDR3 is CASSHSDTQYF. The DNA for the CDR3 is TGTGCCAGCAGCCACTCAGATACGCAGTATTTT.

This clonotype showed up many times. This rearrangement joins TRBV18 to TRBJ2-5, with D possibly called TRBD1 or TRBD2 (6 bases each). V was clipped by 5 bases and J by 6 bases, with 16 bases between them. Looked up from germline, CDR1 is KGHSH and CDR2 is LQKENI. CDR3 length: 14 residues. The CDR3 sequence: CASSSSGGRQTQYF. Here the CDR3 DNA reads TGTGCCAGCTCATCATCCGGGGGCAGGCAGACCCAGTACTTC.

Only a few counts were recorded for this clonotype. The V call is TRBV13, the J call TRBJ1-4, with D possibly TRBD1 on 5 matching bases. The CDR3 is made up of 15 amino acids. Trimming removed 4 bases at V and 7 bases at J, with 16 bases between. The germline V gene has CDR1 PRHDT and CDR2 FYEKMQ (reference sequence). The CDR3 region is CASSSVGARSEKLFF. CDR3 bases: TGTGCCAGCAGCTCCGTAGGGGCGCGAAGTGAAAAACTGTTTTTT.

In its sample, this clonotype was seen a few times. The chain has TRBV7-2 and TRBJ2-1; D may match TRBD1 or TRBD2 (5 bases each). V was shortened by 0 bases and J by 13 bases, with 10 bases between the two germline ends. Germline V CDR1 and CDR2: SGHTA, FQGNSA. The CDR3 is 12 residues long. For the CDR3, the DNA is TGTGCCAGCAGCTTAGCTCTGGGGGTACAGTTCTTC. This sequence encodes CASSLALGVQFF.

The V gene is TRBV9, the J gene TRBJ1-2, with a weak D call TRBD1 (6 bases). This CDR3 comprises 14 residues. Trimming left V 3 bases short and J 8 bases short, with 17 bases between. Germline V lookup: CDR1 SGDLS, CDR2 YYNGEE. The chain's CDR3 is CASSAETGFYGYTF. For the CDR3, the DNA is TGTGCCAGCAGCGCCGAGACAGGATTTTACGGCTACACCTTC.

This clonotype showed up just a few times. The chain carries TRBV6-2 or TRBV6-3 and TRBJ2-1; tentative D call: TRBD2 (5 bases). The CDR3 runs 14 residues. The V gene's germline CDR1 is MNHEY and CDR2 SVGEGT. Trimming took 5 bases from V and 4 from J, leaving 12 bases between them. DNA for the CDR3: TGTGCCAGCAGTGCCCGGGGAGATTACAATGAGCAGTTCTTC. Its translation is CASSARGDYNEQFF.

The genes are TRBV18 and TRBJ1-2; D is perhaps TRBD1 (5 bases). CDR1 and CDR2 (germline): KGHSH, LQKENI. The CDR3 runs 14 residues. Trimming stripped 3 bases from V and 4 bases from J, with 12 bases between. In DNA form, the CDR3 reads TGTGCCAGCTCACCGGAGGGGCTTGGCTATGGCTACACCTTC. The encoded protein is CASSPEGLGYGYTF.